This T cell receptor beta chain was captured in a study of early T cells in non-severe SARS-CoV-2 infection. This clonotype occurred a few times. V dropped 6 bases and J dropped 0 bases, with 11 bases sitting between them. From germline, CDR1 is LNHDA and CDR2 SQIVND (reference sequence). The CDR3 length is 14 residues. TCRdb reanalysed the 5' RACE reads using MiXCR and keeps one entry per CDR3 protein. The sample records approximately 81,000 distinct CDR3 sequences, about 6.5% being singletons. This sequence was found in an adult who was a healthcare worker with PCR-confirmed SARS-CoV-2 infection or an uninfected control (not recorded which). Sequenced sample: whole blood. The rearrangement uses TRBV19 and TRBJ2-5, with D possibly TRBD1 on 7 matching bases. The DNA for the CDR3 is TGTGCCAGTAGCGGGGGACAGTACCAAGAGACCCAGTACTTC. It encodes CASSGGQYQETQYF.